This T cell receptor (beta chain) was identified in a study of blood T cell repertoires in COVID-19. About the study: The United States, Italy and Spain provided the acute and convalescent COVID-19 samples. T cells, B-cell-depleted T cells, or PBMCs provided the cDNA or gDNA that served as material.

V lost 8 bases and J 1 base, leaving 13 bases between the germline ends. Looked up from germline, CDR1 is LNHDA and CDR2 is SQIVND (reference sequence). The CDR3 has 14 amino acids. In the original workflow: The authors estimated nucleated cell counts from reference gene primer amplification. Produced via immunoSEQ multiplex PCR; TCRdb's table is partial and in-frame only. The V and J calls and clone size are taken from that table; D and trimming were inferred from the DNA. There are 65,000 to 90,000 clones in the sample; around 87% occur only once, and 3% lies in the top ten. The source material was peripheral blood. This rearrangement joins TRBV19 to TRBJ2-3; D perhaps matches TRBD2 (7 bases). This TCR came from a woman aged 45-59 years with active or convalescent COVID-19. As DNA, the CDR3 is TGTGCCAGTGGTGGGGGGGCTCGCACAGATACGCAGTATTTT. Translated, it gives CASGGGARTDTQYF.